This T cell receptor beta chain was identified in a study of cytomegalovirus exposure and HLA in healthy donors (TCRdb year 2017). Looking at the study overall: An earlier analysis of some 550 of the donors reported more than 250 Gb of sequence data and approximately 110 million unique TCR beta sequences from 150 million to 200 million T cells. An early release that covered about 600 HLA-typed donors contained around 330 gigabases of sequencing data and 65 million to 100 million unique TCR sequences. Among the approximately 400 genotyped donors, approximately 82% belonged to the genetic ancestry cluster associated with self-reported Caucasian donors. The aim of the study was to test whether cataloging public T cell receptors could identify signatures of past pathogen exposure. The study profiled the T cell repertoires of under 700 subjects by immunosequencing and related them to cytomegalovirus serostatus. A separate validation cohort of more than 100 different subjects was used in addition to the roughly 620-subject first cohort. To predict cytomegalovirus infection status, the study combined high-throughput TCR immunosequencing, statistical association of individual TCRs with disease status, and machine learning. To study patterns of TCR occurrence, a later analysis re-analyzed previously published TCR beta repertoires from 700 or so donors and added high-resolution HLA genotyping. The later analysis used no new phenotypic data to find candidate immune exposures, relying instead on TCR beta sequences and their occurrence across donors. To decide whether each TCR beta V gene segment behaved as functional or pseudogenic, an earlier analysis of approximately 620 of the donors relied on high-throughput TCR beta sequencing. Donor age, sex, ethnicity and CMV serostatus were compiled together with the repertoire data. A later genetic analysis used genome-wide SNP genotypes for about 60% of the 666 donors, treating that subset as a discovery cohort. Every repertoire in the discovery cohort had been generated on one and the same sequencing platform. HLA typing covered class I and class II loci at four-digit resolution. Typing coverage differed by locus: A, B, C, DRB1 and DQB1 were typed in about 620-630 donors, DQA1 in about 550, DPA1 in some 610, and DPB1 in approximately 450. About 5 DR-DQ haplotypes were handled as single units for association and clustering, since linkage in the cohort was strong. Among around 400 genotyped donors of the cohort, an average of roughly 230,000 unique TCR beta nucleotide sequences was sequenced per donor, of which about 19% were non-productive.

Details on this clone: Its antigen remains undetermined. No per-base quality is available; no much larger clone lies one base away.

The paper's findings and limits, for the study overall: The classifier was reported to diagnose cytomegalovirus status with high specificity and sensitivity in both the original and validation cohorts. When HLA alleles, especially DR and DQ, strongly co-occurred, attributing TCR associations to individual alleles was difficult. A later analysis found that TCR association rates varied across HLA loci, with DRB1 alleles showing the most associated TCRs and HLA-C alleles the fewest. The cohort was sequenced for TCR beta chains only, and without alpha or paired-chain data the features that could be detected were limited. According to a later analysis, most CMV-associated TCR beta chains appeared to be HLA-restricted, and the HLA associations seemed to be driven largely by CMV exposure. In a later analysis, HLA-associated TCR beta chains were found to be more clonally expanded and to have lower generation probabilities than equally common non-associated chains. It was suggested by the authors that the approach could potentially be generalized to other disease states and immunological phenotypes. Most TCR sequences were observed very rarely across donors, whereas some public TCRs were present in many individuals. For the cohort, immune exposure information was limited to CMV serostatus. V-gene and J-gene trimming of TCR beta chains was associated with a missense DCLRE1C variant in a later genetic analysis, and the association was replicated in an independent cohort. Specific HLA alleles were associated with 15,000 to 20,000 TCR beta sequences at a false discovery rate of 0.05 in a later analysis. Because the 87-base-pair reads could not distinguish some IMGT-functional V segments, including TRBV6-2 and TRBV6-3, those segments were excluded. In vitro tests confirmed that a few of the cytomegalovirus-associated TCR beta chains recognize cytomegalovirus antigens. A further reported finding was that TCR beta sequences accurately predicted the HLA-A and HLA-B alleles for most subjects in the first cohort. Roughly uniform sequencing depth across donors was assumed in presence/absence analyses, although this assumption may not hold. In an earlier analysis of some 540 of the donors, most TCR beta V segments appeared in productive rearrangements about 90% or about 30% of the time, broadly matching IMGT annotations. According to a later genetic analysis, donors in an Asian-associated ancestry cluster had fewer N-insertions in productive TCRs than the roughly 670-donor mean. A later analysis reported that several top co-occurrence clusters appeared linked to parvovirus B19, influenza, CMV and Epstein-Barr virus. Because counts were too low, roughly 17 rarely observed V segments, including chromosome 9 orphons, were left out of the earlier analysis of approximately 500 of the donors. The study listed 150 to 200 TCR beta chains as associated with cytomegalovirus. A cluster of highly shared sequence variants was judged likely to be a technical artifact of the sequencing pipeline. Because HLA typing was unavailable for some donors at each locus, only the typed subset was used in association tests. Correlated functional status among segregating V segments might reflect linkage disequilibrium, but an unknown experimental factor could not be ruled out.

The cohort consisted of fewer than 700 healthy bone marrow donors. At the time of sampling, all cohort members were nominally healthy, though unrecorded immune exposures were likely present. The donor tested CMV seronegative, placing the donor among the 352 seronegative members of the cohort. Each donor provided a peripheral blood sample, and peripheral blood mononuclear cells were used for TCR beta sequencing. Genomic DNA extraction from the blood cell samples was performed with the Qiagen DNeasy Blood Extraction Kit. Inclusive of the bounding cysteine and phenylalanine, the CDR3 is 15 residues long. Only the CDR3 DNA stays, 45 bases, in frame from base 1. Based on the germline V gene, the CDR1 and CDR2 sequences are SGHRS and YFSETQ. Relative to germline, V is missing 1 base and J is missing 5 bases, with 7 bases of the junction outside any gene match. Library prep was done by the immunoSEQ multiplex PCR assay. For the multiplex PCR, a mixture combining 60 forward primers for TCR Vbeta segments and 13 reverse primers for TCR Jbeta segments was used. The CDR3 region of rearranged TCR beta genes was amplified from genomic DNA by a multiplex PCR assay. The amplified TCR beta libraries were sequenced on the Illumina HiSeq System as 87-base-pair reads. Processing in the source paper ran as follows. In a later analysis, 70 million to 95 million unique TCR beta chains were counted across the 500 to 850 repertoires, and about 9.9 million of these chains were shared by at least two donors. Raw reads were error-corrected and collapsed into unique sequences by a nearest-neighbor algorithm in which closely related sequences were merged to remove PCR and sequencing errors. Alignment of CDR3 sequences to IMGT reference sequences was used to assign V, D and J gene segments. For a sequence to be retained, a match of at least six nucleotides to both a V gene segment and a J gene segment was required. Rearrangements were called productive when the CDR3 lacked stop codons and stayed in frame with V and J; all others were non-productive. CDR3 was defined according to IMGT convention as the region running from the second conserved V-encoded cysteine to the conserved J-encoded phenylalanine. Sequences without an unambiguous match to a single V gene segment were excluded from the earlier analysis of 450 to 750 of the donors. An earlier analysis of a few hundred of the donors classified V segments as functional when productive rearrangements were above 56.7% and as segregating when the standard deviation between donors was above 5%. A statistical classification framework was built for diagnosing cytomegalovirus status from the catalog of TCR beta chain sequences. A later analysis assigned V and J genes by comparing TCR nucleotide sequences with IMGT/GENE-DB human TR gene sequences. The TCRdist pipeline was used in a later analysis to assign CDR3 sequences and most-parsimonious VDJ recombination scenarios. In a later analysis, each TCR beta chain was defined by its CDR3 amino acid sequence together with its V-gene family, and reads lacking a unique V-gene family were excluded. As a way to deal with suspected cross-contamination and a sequencing artifact, a later analysis dropped hundreds of nucleotide sequences that were highly shared and had low generation probability. In a later analysis, a clonal expansion index was calculated for each public chain from normalized within-repertoire ranks of inferred template counts. A later analysis computed generation probabilities with a VDJ recombination model fitted to out-of-frame rearrangements, and checked the results against IGoR. Hypergeometric tests were used in a later analysis to score TCR-TCR, TCR-HLA and TCR-CMV co-occurrence, with a repertoire-size bias correction applied to the TCR pairs. To estimate false discovery rates, a later analysis permuted the HLA or CMV assignments 20 times. A later analysis grouped co-occurring TCRs with DBSCAN, adding TCRdist sequence similarity when clustering within HLA-allele-positive subsets. For co-occurrence clustering, repertoires with fewer than 30,000 or more than 120,000 public chains were excluded, along with about five repertoires with anomalous nucleotide sharing. TCRdb's version of the immuneACCESS table is confined to in-frame rearrangements and falls short of the full clone set. An unresolved V gene accounts for under half of the shortfall where checked; the remainder is of unknown origin. V and J calls plus clone size are reproduced from that table; the DNA served to infer D and trimming. The table for this sample lists about 200,000 clones; about 78% of them were counted only once. The ten largest clonotypes hold about 2.8% of the sample.

The chain was built from TRBV5-1 and TRBJ2-3, and TRBD2 matches 7 of the central bases. Sequencing input: PBMCs. The receptor was isolated from a woman younger than 45 in good health and CMV-seronegative. CDR3 sequence: CASSLPRERVDTQYF. At the DNA level, the sequence is TGCGCCAGCAGCTTGCCGCGGGAGCGAGTAGATACGCAGTATTTT.